This T cell receptor beta chain was sequenced during a study of blood T cells in healthy people across ages. Study-wide context: With template switching, about one barcoded beta molecule was captured per two T cells.

Study results and caveats: Underestimates were what the diversity estimates from one million T cells were considered to be.

Then a second PCR, running roughly 7 to 11 cycles, was carried out with a sample-barcoded 5' primer and a J-beta primer mix. TCRdb passed the 5' RACE reads through MiXCR, listing each CDR3 protein once. The repertoire holds 890,000 or so distinct CDR3 sequences, with approximately 65% as singletons. Comments on this clonotype: Its antigen is as yet unknown.

Isolation of PBMCs gave at least 6 million cells per sample. The extraction recovered at least 6 micrograms of total RNA per sample. In germline, CDR1 is SGHTA, CDR2 FQGNSA. This CDR3 is 14 amino acids long. Trimming shortened V by 5 bases and J by 0 bases, and 11 bases separated the two germline ends. The source of this sequence is a man in his thirties or forties in good health. The sequencing input was blood. The chain is built from TRBV7-2 and TRBJ2-7; D unresolved. CDR3 residues: CASSPTSFSYEQYF. The CDR3 DNA is TGTGCCAGCAGCCCAACGTCATTCTCCTACGAGCAGTACTTC.